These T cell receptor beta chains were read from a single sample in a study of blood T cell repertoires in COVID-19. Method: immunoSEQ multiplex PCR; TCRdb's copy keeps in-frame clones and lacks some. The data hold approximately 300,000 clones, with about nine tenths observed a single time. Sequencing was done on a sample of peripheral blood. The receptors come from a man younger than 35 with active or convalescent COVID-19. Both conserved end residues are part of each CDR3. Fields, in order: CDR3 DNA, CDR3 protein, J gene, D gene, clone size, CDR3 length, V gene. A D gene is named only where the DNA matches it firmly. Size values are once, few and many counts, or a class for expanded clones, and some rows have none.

CDR3nt: TGCGCCAGGGGGATGTCGGGGTTTTCCGGACCTTACGAGCAGTACTTC
CDR3aa: CARGMSGFSGPYEQYF
j_gene: TRBJ2-7
d_gene: -
abundance: -
len: 16
v_gene: TRBV23-1

CDR3nt: TGTGCCAGCAGCTCCTCCCAGGGCGGGGGCAATCAGCCCCAGCATTTT
CDR3aa: CASSSSQGGGNQPQHF
j_gene: TRBJ1-5
d_gene: -
abundance: -
len: 16
v_gene: TRBV7-9

CDR3nt: TGCGCCAGCAGCCAAGAAGGAGGGGTTCGTTATGGCTACACCTTC
CDR3aa: CASSQEGGVRYGYTF
j_gene: TRBJ1-2
d_gene: -
abundance: -
len: 15
v_gene: TRBV4-1

CDR3nt: TGTGCCAGCAGCTTAGAAGGTCTCCGCGGGAGTAATGAGCAGTTCTTC
CDR3aa: CASSLEGLRGSNEQFF
j_gene: TRBJ2-1
d_gene: TRBD2
abundance: -
len: 16
v_gene: TRBV7-3

CDR3nt: TGCGCCAGCAGCCAAGATGTTCCCCCCCTCAGAAGCTCCTACGAGCAGTACTTC
CDR3aa: CASSQDVPPLRSSYEQYF
j_gene: TRBJ2-7
d_gene: -
abundance: -
len: 18
v_gene: TRBV4-1

CDR3nt: TGTGCCAGCACTCCCGGGACTAGCGGTCCCTACGAGCAGTACTTC
CDR3aa: CASTPGTSGPYEQYF
j_gene: TRBJ2-7
d_gene: TRBD2
abundance: -
len: 15
v_gene: TRBV7-9

CDR3nt: TGTGCCAGTCGGCCCGGGACAGGGGAAGAACTGTTTTTT
CDR3aa: CASRPGTGEELFF
j_gene: TRBJ1-4
d_gene: TRBD1
abundance: -
len: 13
v_gene: TRBV19

CDR3nt: TGCGCCAGCAGCTTGACAGGCGCTGCTCAGGGAACGCAGTATTTT
CDR3aa: CASSLTGAAQGTQYF
j_gene: TRBJ2-3
d_gene: -
abundance: once
len: 15
v_gene: TRBV5-1

CDR3nt: TGTGCCAGCAGTTTACTACGGGACTCACCCTACGAGCAGTACTTC
CDR3aa: CASSLLRDSPYEQYF
j_gene: TRBJ2-7
d_gene: -
abundance: -
len: 15
v_gene: TRBV28

CDR3nt: TGCGCCAGCAGTGATAGAAACAGTAGGCAGCCCCAGCATTTT
CDR3aa: CASSDRNSRQPQHF
j_gene: TRBJ1-5
d_gene: -
abundance: -
len: 14
v_gene: TRBV10-2

CDR3nt: TGTGCCAGCAGTTGGGCCCAGCGGGAGACCTCGCAGTATTTT
CDR3aa: CASSWAQRETSQYF
j_gene: TRBJ2-3
d_gene: TRBD2
abundance: -
len: 14
v_gene: TRBV27

CDR3nt: TGTGCCAGCAGCCGACGACAGGGCACCTACGAGCAGTACTTC
CDR3aa: CASSRRQGTYEQYF
j_gene: TRBJ2-7
d_gene: TRBD1
abundance: -
len: 14
v_gene: TRBV3-1/TRBV3-2

CDR3nt: TGTGCCAGTAGCTCCGGGACAGGGAGGTACGAGCAGTACTTC
CDR3aa: CASSSGTGRYEQYF
j_gene: TRBJ2-7
d_gene: TRBD1
abundance: once
len: 14
v_gene: TRBV19

CDR3nt: TGTGCCACAACGGGACAAACTAGCGGGATTGGCACCGGGGAGCTGTTTTTT
CDR3aa: CATTGQTSGIGTGELFF
j_gene: TRBJ2-2
d_gene: TRBD2
abundance: -
len: 17
v_gene: TRBV2

CDR3nt: TGCGCCAGTAAGCAGGGGACAGGGAATACTCAGAACTATGGCTACACCTTC
CDR3aa: CASKQGTGNTQNYGYTF
j_gene: TRBJ1-2
d_gene: TRBD1
abundance: -
len: 17
v_gene: TRBV5-1

CDR3nt: TGTGCCAGCAGCCCAGGACACTCTTTGCAGTACTTC
CDR3aa: CASSPGHSLQYF
j_gene: TRBJ2-7
d_gene: -
abundance: -
len: 12
v_gene: TRBV14

CDR3nt: TGTGCCAGCAGCTATATTCAAGCTAGCTTGGATACGCAGTATTTT
CDR3aa: CASSYIQASLDTQYF
j_gene: TRBJ2-3
d_gene: -
abundance: -
len: 15
v_gene: TRBV5-5

CDR3nt: TGTGCCATCAGTGTTCGTCAGGGGCCTTTCAATCAGCCCCAGCATTTT
CDR3aa: CAISVRQGPFNQPQHF
j_gene: TRBJ1-5
d_gene: -
abundance: -
len: 16
v_gene: TRBV10-3

CDR3nt: TGTGCCAGCAGCCGTTTAGGCGGGAGTTGGTACGAGCAGTACTTC
CDR3aa: CASSRLGGSWYEQYF
j_gene: TRBJ2-7
d_gene: TRBD2
abundance: -
len: 15
v_gene: TRBV14

CDR3nt: TGTGCCAGCAGTTTTAGTTTCATCGGCGGTCTTAACACTGAAGCTTTCTTT
CDR3aa: CASSFSFIGGLNTEAFF
j_gene: TRBJ1-1
d_gene: -
abundance: -
len: 17
v_gene: TRBV27

CDR3nt: TGTGCCAGTAGTATCTATCTGAACACTGAAGCTTTCTTT
CDR3aa: CASSIYLNTEAFF
j_gene: TRBJ1-1
d_gene: -
abundance: -
len: 13
v_gene: TRBV19

CDR3nt: TGTGCCAGCAGGAGGGGGACAGAGAACACTGAAGCTTTCTTT
CDR3aa: CASRRGTENTEAFF
j_gene: TRBJ1-1
d_gene: TRBD1
abundance: once
len: 14
v_gene: TRBV2

CDR3nt: TGTGCCAGTAGTATTCGGACAGGGGGAGGAAACACCGGGGAGCTGTTTTTT
CDR3aa: CASSIRTGGGNTGELFF
j_gene: TRBJ2-2
d_gene: TRBD1
abundance: -
len: 17
v_gene: TRBV19

CDR3nt: TGTGCCAGCAGCCTCGGGACAGGGATGAGCTCTGGGGCCAACGTCCTGACTTTC
CDR3aa: CASSLGTGMSSGANVLTF
j_gene: TRBJ2-6
d_gene: TRBD1
abundance: -
len: 18
v_gene: TRBV7-9

CDR3nt: TGTGCCAGCAGGGGGGACACATCCCCGAGGGAGACCCAGTACTTC
CDR3aa: CASRGDTSPRETQYF
j_gene: TRBJ2-5
d_gene: -
abundance: -
len: 15
v_gene: TRBV7-8

CDR3nt: TGCGCCAGCAGTCACGCCAACAGGGCGGGTGAGCAGTTCTTC
CDR3aa: CASSHANRAGEQFF
j_gene: TRBJ2-1
d_gene: -
abundance: -
len: 14
v_gene: TRBV4-3

CDR3nt: TGCGCCAGCAGCCAAGACGCCGGCGCTGGGGGCTCACCCCTCCACTTT
CDR3aa: CASSQDAGAGGSPLHF
j_gene: TRBJ1-6
d_gene: -
abundance: -
len: 16
v_gene: TRBV4-1

CDR3nt: TGCGCCAGCAGCTGGGTAGCGGGGAGGCAAGAGACCCAGTACTTC
CDR3aa: CASSWVAGRQETQYF
j_gene: TRBJ2-5
d_gene: TRBD2
abundance: -
len: 15
v_gene: TRBV4-1

CDR3nt: TGTGCCAGCAGTTACCTAAACACAGATACGCAGTATTTT
CDR3aa: CASSYLNTDTQYF
j_gene: TRBJ2-3
d_gene: -
abundance: -
len: 13
v_gene: TRBV6-2/TRBV6-3

CDR3nt: TGTGCCAGCAGTCCGCGACAGGGGGCCGGTCAGCCCCAGCATTTT
CDR3aa: CASSPRQGAGQPQHF
j_gene: TRBJ1-5
d_gene: TRBD1
abundance: -
len: 15
v_gene: TRBV6-2/TRBV6-3

CDR3nt: TGCGCCAGCACCCTCGTAGCGGGGAACTACGAGCAGTACTTC
CDR3aa: CASTLVAGNYEQYF
j_gene: TRBJ2-7
d_gene: TRBD2
abundance: -
len: 14
v_gene: TRBV5-1

CDR3nt: TGCGCCAGCTCCGGGCAGGGTAGCTCCTACGAGCAGTACTTC
CDR3aa: CASSGQGSSYEQYF
j_gene: TRBJ2-7
d_gene: -
abundance: -
len: 14
v_gene: TRBV5-1